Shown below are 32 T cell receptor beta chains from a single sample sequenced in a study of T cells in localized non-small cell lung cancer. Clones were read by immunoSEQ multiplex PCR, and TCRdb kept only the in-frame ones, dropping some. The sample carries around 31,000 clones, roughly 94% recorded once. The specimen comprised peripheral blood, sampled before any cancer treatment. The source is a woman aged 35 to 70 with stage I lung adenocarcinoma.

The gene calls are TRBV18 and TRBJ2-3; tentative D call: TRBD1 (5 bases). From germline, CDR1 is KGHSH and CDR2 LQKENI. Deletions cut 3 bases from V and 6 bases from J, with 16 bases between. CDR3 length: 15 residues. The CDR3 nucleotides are TGTGCCAGCTCACCGACCGGCCCAGGGATGGATACGCAGTATTTT. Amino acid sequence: CASSPTGPGMDTQYF.

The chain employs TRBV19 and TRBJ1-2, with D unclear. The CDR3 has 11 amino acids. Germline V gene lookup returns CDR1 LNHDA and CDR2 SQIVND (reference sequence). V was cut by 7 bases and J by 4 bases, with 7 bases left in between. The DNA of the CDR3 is TGTGCCAGTAAGGTCTCCTATGGCTACACCTTC. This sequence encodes CASKVSYGYTF.

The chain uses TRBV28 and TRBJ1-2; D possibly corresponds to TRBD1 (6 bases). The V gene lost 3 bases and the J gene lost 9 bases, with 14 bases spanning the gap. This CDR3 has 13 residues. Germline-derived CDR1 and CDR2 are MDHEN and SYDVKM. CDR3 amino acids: CASSFVERGSYTF. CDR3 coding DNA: TGTGCCAGCAGTTTCGTGGAAAGGGGGAGCTACACCTTC.

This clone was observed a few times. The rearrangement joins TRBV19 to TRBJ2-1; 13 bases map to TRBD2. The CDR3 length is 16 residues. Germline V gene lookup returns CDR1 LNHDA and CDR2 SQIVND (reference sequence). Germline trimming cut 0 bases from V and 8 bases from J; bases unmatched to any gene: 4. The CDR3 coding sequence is TGTGCCAGTAGTATAGAACTAGCGGGAGGGCGGGATGAGCAGTTCTTC. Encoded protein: CASSIELAGGRDEQFF.

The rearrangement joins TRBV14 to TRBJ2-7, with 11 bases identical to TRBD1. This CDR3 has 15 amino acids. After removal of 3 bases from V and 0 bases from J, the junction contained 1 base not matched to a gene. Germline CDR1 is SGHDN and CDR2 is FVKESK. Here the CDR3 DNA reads TGTGCCAGCAGCCAGGGACAGGGGGGCTCCTACGAGCAGTACTTC. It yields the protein CASSQGQGGSYEQYF. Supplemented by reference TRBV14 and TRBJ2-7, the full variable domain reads EAGVTQFPSHSVIEKGQTVTLRCDPISGHDNLYWYRRVMGKEIKFLLHFVKESKQDESGMPNNRFLAERTGGTYSTLKVQPAELEDSGVYFCASSQGQGGSYEQYFGPGTRLTVT.

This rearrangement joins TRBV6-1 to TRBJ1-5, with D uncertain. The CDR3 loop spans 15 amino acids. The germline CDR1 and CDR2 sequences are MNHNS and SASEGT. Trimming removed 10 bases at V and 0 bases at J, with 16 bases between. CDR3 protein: CATWEQKGSNQPQHF. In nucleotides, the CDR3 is TGTGCCACCTGGGAACAGAAGGGTAGCAATCAGCCCCAGCATTTT.

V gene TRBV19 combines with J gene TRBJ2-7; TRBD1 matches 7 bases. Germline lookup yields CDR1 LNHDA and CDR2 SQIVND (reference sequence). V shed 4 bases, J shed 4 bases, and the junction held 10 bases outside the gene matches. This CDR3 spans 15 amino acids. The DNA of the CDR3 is TGTGCCAGTAGTACAATCCCCGGGACAGAGTACGAGCAGTACTTC. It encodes CASSTIPGTEYEQYF.

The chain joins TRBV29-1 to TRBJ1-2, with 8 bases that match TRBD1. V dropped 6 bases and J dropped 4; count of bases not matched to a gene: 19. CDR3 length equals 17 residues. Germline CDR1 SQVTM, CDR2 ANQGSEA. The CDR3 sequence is CSVPEEGRGQVSYGYTF. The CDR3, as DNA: TGCAGCGTCCCAGAAGAGGGCAGGGGGCAGGTGAGCTATGGCTACACCTTC.

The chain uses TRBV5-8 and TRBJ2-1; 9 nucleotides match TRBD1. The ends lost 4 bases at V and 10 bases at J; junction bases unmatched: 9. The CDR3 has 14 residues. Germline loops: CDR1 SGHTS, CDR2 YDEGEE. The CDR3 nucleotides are TGTGCCAGCAGCCAGACCGGGACAGGGATGGAGCAGTTCTTC. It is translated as CASSQTGTGMEQFF. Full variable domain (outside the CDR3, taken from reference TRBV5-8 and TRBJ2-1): EAGVTQSPTHLIKTRGQQATLRCSPISGHTSVYWYQQALGLGLQFLLWYDEGEERNRGNFPPRFSGRQFPNYSSELNVNALELEDSALYLCASSQTGTGMEQFFGPGTRLTVL.

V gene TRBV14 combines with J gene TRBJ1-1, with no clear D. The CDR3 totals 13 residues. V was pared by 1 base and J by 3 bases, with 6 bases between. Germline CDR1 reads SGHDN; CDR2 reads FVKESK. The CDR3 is CASSQVRYTEAFF. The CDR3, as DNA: TGTGCCAGCAGCCAAGTTAGGTACACTGAAGCTTTCTTT.

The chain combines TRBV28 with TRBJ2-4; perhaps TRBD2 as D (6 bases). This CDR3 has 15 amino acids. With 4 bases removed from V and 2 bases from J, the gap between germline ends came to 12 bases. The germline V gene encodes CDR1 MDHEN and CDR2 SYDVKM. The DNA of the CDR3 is TGTGCCAGCAGTTCACCGGGGGATACCAAAAACATTCAGTACTTC. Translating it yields CASSSPGDTKNIQYF.

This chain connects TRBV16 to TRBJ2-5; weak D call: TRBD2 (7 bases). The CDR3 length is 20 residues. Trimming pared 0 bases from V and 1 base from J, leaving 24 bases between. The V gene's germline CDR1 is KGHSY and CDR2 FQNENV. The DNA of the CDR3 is TGTGCCAGCAGCCAATCTCCCCCCGGGGCCCAACGGGGGGCCCAAGAGACCCAGTACTTC. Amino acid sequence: CASSQSPPGAQRGAQETQYF.

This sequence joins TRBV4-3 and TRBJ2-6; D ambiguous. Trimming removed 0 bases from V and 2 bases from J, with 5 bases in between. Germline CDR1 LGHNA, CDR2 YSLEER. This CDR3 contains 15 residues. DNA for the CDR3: TGCGCCAGCAGCCAAGAAGCCCCTGGGGCCAACGTCCTGACTTTC. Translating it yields CASSQEAPGANVLTF.

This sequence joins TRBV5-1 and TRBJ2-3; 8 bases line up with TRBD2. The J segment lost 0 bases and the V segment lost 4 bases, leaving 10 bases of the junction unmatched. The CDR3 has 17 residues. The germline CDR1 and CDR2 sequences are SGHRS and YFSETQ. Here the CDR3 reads CASSPRVAGISTDTQYF. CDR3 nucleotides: TGCGCCAGCAGCCCCCGGGTAGCGGGGATTAGCACAGATACGCAGTATTTT.

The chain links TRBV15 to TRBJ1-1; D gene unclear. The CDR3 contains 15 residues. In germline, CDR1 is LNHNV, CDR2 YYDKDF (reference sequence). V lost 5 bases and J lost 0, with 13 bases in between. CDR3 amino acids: CATSSPRLLNTEAFF. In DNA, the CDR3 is TGTGCCACCAGCTCCCCACGGTTGTTGAACACTGAAGCTTTCTTT.

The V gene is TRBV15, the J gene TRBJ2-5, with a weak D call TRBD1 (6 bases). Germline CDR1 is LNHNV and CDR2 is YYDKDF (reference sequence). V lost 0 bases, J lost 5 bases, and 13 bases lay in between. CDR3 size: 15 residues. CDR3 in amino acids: CATSRDLDSWETQYF. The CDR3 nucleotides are TGTGCCACCAGCAGAGATTTGGACAGTTGGGAGACCCAGTACTTC.

The CDR3, as DNA: TGCGCCAGCAGCTTGGCGGCTAGGACAGATACGCAGTATTTT. Translating gives CASSLAARTDTQYF. The V and J genes are TRBV5-1 and TRBJ2-3; D is unclear. This CDR3 is 14 amino acids long. Germline CDR1 is SGHRS and CDR2 is YFSETQ. V shed 0 bases and J shed 3 bases, with 8 bases lying between them.

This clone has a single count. CDR3 sequence (DNA): TGTGCCAGCAGCGTCGCAGCGGGAGCCCCAGATACGCAGTATTTT. This codes for CASSVAAGAPDTQYF. This chain joins TRBV9 and TRBJ2-3, with 8 nucleotides matching TRBD2. Germline CDR1 and CDR2: SGDLS and YYNGEE. Unmatched junction bases numbered 6, after V lost 2 bases and J lost 4 bases. CDR3 length: 15 amino acids.

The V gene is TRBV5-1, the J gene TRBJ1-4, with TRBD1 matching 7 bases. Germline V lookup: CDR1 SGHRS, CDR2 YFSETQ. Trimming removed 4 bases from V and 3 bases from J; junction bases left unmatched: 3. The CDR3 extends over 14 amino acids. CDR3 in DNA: TGCGCCAGCAGCCTCAGGGGGGCTAATGAAAAACTGTTTTTT. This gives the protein CASSLRGANEKLFF.

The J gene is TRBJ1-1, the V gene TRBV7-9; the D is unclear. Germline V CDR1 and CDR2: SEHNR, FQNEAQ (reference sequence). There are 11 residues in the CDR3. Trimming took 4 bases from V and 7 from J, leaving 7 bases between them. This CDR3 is CASSSHREAFF. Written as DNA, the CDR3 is TGTGCCAGCAGCTCTCACCGTGAAGCTTTCTTT.

DNA of the CDR3: TGTGCCAGCAGCCAAGGGACTAGGGAACAAGAGACCCAGTACTTC. Encoded protein: CASSQGTREQETQYF. The chain has TRBV11-2 and TRBJ2-5, with TRBD2 identical over 8 bases. The CDR3 covers 15 residues. Germline V lookup: CDR1 SGHAT, CDR2 FQNNGV. The V segment lost 5 bases and the J segment 2 bases; nucleotides outside the gene matches: 7.

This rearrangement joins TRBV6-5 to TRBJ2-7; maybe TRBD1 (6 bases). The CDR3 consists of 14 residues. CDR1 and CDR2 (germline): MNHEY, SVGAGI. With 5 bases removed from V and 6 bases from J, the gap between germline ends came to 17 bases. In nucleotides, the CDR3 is TGTGCCAGCAGTAAACAGGGAATCTGGAGCGAGCAGTACTTC. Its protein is CASSKQGIWSEQYF.

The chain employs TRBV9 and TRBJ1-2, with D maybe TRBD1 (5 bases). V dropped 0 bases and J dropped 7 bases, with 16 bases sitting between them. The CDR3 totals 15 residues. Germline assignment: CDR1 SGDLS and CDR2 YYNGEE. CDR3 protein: CASSVGGKGIRGYTF. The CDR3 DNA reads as TGTGCCAGCAGCGTAGGGGGCAAGGGTATTCGTGGCTACACCTTC. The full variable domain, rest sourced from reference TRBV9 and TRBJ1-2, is DSGVTQTPKHLITATGQRVTLRCSPRSGDLSVYWYQQSLDQGLQFLIQYYNGEERAKGNILERFSAQQFPDLHSELNLSSLELGDSALYFCASSVGGKGIRGYTFGSGTRLTVV.

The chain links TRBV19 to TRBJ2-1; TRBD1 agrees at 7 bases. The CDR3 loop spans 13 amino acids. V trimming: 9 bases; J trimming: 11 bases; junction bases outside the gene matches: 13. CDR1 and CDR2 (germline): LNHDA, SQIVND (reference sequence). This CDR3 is CASRSLQGDKQFF. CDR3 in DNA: TGTGCCAGCCGTTCCCTTCAGGGGGACAAGCAGTTCTTC.

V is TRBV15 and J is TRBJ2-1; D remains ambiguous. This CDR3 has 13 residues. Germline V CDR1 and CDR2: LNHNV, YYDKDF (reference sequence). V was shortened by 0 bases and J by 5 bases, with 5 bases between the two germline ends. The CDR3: CATSRDLNNEQFF. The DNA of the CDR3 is TGTGCCACCAGCAGAGACCTAAACAATGAGCAGTTCTTC.

For the CDR3, the DNA is TGTGCCAGCAGTTTATTGGTTGGCCAGCCCCAGCATTTT. The encoded protein is CASSLLVGQPQHF. This chain links TRBV28 with TRBJ1-5; D gene uncertain. The germline V and J ends were trimmed by 1 base and 7 bases, with 8 bases remaining between them. This CDR3 is built from 13 residues. From germline, CDR1 is MDHEN and CDR2 SYDVKM.

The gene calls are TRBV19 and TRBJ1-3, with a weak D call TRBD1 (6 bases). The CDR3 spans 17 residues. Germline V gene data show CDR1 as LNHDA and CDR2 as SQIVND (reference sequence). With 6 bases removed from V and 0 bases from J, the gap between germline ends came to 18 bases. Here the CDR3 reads CASSTAGQSYSGNTIYF. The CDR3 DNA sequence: TGTGCCAGTAGCACCGCAGGACAGTCCTACTCTGGAAACACCATATATTTT.

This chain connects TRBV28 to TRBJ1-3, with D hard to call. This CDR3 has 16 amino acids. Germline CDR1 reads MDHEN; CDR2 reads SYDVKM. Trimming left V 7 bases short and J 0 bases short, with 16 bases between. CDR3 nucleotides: TGTGCCAGCACCCCCATAGGCAGCCCCTCTGGAAACACCATATATTTT. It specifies CASTPIGSPSGNTIYF.

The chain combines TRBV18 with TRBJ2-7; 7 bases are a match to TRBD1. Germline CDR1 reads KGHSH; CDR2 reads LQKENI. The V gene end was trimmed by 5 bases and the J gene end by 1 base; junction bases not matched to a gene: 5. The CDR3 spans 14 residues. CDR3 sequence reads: CASSVDRVSYEQYF. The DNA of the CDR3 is TGTGCCAGCTCAGTCGACAGGGTGTCCTACGAGCAGTACTTC.

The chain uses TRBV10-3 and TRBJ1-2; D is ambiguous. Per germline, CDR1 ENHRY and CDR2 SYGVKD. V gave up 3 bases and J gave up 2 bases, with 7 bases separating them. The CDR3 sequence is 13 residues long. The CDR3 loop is CAISDKGNYGYTF. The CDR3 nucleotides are TGTGCCATCAGTGATAAGGGAAACTATGGCTACACCTTC.

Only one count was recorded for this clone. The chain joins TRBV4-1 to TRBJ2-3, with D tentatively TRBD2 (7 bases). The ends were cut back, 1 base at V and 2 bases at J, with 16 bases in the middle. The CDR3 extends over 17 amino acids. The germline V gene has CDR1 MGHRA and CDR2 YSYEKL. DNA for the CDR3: TGCGCCAGCAGCCAAGGAAGGGGGGGCCGACCCACAGATACGCAGTATTTT. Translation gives CASSQGRGGRPTDTQYF.

CDR3 DNA: TGTGCCAGTAGTGACAGGTATGGCTACACCTTC. This codes for CASSDRYGYTF. The chain links TRBV19 to TRBJ1-2, with D maybe TRBD1 (6 bases). CDR1 and CDR2 (germline): LNHDA, SQIVND (reference sequence). This CDR3 contains 11 residues. The V end was cut by 5 bases, the J end by 5 bases, with 6 bases between. The whole variable domain, remainder taken from reference TRBV19 and TRBJ1-2, is DGGITQSPKYLFRKEGQNVTLSCEQNLNHDAMYWYRQDPGQGLRLIYYSQIVNDFQKGDIAEGYSVSREKKESFPLTVTSAQKNPTAFYLCASSDRYGYTFGSGTRLTVV.